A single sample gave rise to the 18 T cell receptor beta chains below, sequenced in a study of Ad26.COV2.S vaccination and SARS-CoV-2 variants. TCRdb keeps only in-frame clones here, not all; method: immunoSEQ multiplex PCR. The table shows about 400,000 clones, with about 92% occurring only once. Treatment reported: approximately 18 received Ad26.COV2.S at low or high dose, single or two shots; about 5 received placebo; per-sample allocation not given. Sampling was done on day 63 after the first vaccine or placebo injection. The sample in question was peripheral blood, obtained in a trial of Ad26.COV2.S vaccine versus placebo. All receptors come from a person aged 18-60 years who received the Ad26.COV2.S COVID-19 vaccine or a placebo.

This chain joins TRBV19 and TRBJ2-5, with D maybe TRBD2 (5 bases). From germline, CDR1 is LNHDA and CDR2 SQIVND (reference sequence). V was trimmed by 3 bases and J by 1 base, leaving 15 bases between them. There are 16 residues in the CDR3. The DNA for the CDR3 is TGTGCCAGTAGTATGGCGGGCAGAGTGACCCAAGAGACCCAGTACTTC. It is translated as CASSMAGRVTQETQYF.

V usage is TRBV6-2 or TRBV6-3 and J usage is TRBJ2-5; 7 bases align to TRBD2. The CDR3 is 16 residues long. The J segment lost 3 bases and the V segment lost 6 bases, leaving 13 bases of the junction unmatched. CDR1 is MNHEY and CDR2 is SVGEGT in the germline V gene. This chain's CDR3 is CASSPWDYLGEETQYF. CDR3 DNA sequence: TGTGCCAGCAGCCCATGGGACTACCTAGGGGAAGAGACCCAGTACTTC.

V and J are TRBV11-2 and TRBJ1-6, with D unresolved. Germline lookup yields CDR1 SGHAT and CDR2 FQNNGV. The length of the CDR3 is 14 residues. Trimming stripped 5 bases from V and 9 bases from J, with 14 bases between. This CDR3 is CASSMIRNGSPLHF. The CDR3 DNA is TGTGCCAGCAGCATGATCCGGAATGGTTCACCCCTCCACTTT.

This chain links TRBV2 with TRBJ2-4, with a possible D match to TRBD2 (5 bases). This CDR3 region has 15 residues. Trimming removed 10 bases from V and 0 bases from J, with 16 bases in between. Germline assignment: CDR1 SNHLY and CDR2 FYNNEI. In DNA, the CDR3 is TGTGCCACCGACATCTCCGGGGTAGCCAAAAACATTCAGTACTTC. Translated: CATDISGVAKNIQYF.

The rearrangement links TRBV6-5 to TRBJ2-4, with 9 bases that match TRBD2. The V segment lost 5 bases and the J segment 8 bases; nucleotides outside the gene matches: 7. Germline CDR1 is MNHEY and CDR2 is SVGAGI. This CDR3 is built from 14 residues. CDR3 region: CASSPWRGGDIQYF. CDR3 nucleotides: TGTGCCAGCAGTCCCTGGCGGGGGGGCGACATTCAGTACTTC.

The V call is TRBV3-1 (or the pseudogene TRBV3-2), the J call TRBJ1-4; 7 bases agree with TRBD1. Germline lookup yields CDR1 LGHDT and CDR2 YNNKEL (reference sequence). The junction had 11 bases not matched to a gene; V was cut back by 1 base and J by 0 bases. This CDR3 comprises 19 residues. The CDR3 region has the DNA TGTGCCAGCAGCCAAGCCAGGGACAGAATTTTTGCAACTAATGAAAAACTGTTTTTT. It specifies CASSQARDRIFATNEKLFF.

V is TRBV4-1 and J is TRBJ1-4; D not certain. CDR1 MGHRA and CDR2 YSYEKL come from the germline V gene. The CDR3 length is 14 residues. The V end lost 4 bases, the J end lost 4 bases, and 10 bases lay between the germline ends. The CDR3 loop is CASSRPSGNEKLFF. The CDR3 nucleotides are TGCGCCAGCAGCCGGCCAAGCGGTAATGAAAAACTGTTTTTT.

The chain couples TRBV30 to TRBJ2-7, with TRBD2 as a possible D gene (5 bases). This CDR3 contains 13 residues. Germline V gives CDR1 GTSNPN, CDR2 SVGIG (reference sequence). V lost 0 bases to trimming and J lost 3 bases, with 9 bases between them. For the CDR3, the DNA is TGTGCCTGGAGTGTTAACAGCGGCTACGAGCAGTACTTC. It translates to CAWSVNSGYEQYF.

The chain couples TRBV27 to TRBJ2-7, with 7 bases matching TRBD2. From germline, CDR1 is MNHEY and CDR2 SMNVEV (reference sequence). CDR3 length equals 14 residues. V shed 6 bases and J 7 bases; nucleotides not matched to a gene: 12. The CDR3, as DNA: TGTGCCAGCAGCCGATTGAGCGGGGAGGAAGAGCAGTACTTC. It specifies CASSRLSGEEEQYF.

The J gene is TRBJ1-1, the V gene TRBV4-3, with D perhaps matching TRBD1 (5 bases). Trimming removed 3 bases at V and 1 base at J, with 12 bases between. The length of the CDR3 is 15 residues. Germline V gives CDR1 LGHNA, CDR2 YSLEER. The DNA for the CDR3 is TGCGCCAGCAGCCAGGAAAGGAGGGGGAACACTGAAGCTTTCTTT. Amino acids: CASSQERRGNTEAFF.

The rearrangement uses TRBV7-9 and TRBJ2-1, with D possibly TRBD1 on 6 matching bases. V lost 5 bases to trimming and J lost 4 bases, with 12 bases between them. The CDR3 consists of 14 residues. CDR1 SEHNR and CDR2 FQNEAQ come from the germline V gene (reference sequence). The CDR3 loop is CASSPGQLYNEQFF. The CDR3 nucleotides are TGTGCCAGCAGCCCTGGACAGCTTTACAATGAGCAGTTCTTC.

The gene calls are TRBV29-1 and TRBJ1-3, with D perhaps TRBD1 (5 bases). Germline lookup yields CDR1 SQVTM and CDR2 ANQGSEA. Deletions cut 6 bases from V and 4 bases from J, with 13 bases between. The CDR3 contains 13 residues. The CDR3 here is CSVPGPSGNTIYF. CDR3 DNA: TGCAGCGTGCCGGGACCATCAGGAAACACCATATATTTT.

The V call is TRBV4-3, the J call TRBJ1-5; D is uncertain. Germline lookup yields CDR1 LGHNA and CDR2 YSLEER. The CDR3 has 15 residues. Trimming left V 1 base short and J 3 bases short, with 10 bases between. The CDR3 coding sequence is TGCGCCAGCAGCCAAGCCCTGGAATTCAATCAGCCCCAGCATTTT. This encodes CASSQALEFNQPQHF.

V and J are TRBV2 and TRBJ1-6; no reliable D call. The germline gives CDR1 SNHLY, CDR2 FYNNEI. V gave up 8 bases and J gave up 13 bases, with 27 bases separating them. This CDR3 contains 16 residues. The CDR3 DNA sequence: TGTGCCAGCGCCGGGCCCCCAAGATCTCCATCCGAGCCCCTCCACTTT. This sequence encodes CASAGPPRSPSEPLHF.

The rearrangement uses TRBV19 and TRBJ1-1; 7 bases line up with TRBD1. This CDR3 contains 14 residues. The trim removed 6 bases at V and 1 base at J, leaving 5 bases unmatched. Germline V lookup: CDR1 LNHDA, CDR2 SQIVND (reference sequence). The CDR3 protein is CASRPGQSNTEAFF. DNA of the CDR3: TGTGCCAGTAGGCCGGGACAGTCGAACACTGAAGCTTTCTTT.

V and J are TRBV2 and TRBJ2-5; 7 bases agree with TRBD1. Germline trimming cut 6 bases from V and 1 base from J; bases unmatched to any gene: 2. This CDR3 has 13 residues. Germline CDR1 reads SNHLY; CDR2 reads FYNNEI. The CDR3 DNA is TGTGCCAGCAGAGGGACAGCCCAAGAGACCCAGTACTTC. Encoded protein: CASRGTAQETQYF.

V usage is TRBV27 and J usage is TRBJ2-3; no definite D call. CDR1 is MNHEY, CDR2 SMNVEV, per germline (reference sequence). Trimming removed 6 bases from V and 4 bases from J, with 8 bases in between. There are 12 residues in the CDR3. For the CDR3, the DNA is TGTGCCAGCAGCCCCCGGGCAGATACGCAGTATTTT. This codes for CASSPRADTQYF.

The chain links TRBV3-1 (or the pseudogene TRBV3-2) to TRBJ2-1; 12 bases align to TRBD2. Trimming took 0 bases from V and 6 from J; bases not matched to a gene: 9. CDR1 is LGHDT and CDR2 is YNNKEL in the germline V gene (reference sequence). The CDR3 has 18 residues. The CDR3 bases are TGTGCCAGCAGCCAAGATTATCCCCTAGCGGGGGGGCTCAATGAGCAGTTCTTC. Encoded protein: CASSQDYPLAGGLNEQFF.